The table lists the clone carrying this T cell receptor beta chain with a few counts. Its cognate antigen is unknown. The primer mix had 60 Vbeta and 13 Jbeta primers. Assay: immunoSEQ multiplex PCR; the TCRdb copy retains only in-frame clones and omits some. The data hold about 160,000 clones, with under 80% observed a single time. The sample comes from a study of cytomegalovirus exposure and HLA in healthy donors. Study-wide findings and caveats: In presence/absence analyses, roughly uniform sequencing depth across donors was assumed.

Germline values: CDR1 GTSNPN, CDR2 SVGIG (reference sequence). V was shortened by 0 bases and J by 8 bases, with 8 bases between the two germline ends. This CDR3 spans 13 amino acids. The clonotype was recovered from a female donor in good health and CMV-seronegative. V and J are TRBV30 and TRBJ1-6; possibly TRBD1 for D (6 bases). The sequenced sample consisted of PBMCs. CDR3 in DNA: TGTGCCTGGAGTGTACAGGGCGATTCACCCCTCCACTTT. Its protein product is CAWSVQGDSPLHF.